The 19 T cell receptor beta chains below all came from one sample that was sequenced in a study of T cells after yellow fever vaccination. TCRdb redid the calling of the 5' RACE reads with MiXCR, one entry per CDR3 protein. In the table there are 150,000 to 200,000 distinct CDR3 sequences, 9.5% to 11% of which are singletons. The specimen was CD8+ T cells sorted from PBMCs, collected 15 days after the yellow fever booster vaccination. Every receptor here comes from a man aged 18 to 35 who received the YFV17D yellow fever vaccine.

The chain carries TRBV4-3 and TRBJ2-5, with 8 positions matching TRBD2. There are 16 residues in the CDR3. V was clipped by 0 bases and J by 1 base; unmatched bases: 4. Germline V CDR1 and CDR2: LGHNA, YSLEER. Here the CDR3 DNA reads TGCGCCAGCAGCCAAGAAGGCGGGGGGACCCAAGAGACCCAGTACTTC. Encoded protein: CASSQEGGGTQETQYF.

This clonotype was detected only a few times. The V call is TRBV7-8, the J call TRBJ2-7, with 8 bases matching TRBD1. V trimming: 1 base; J trimming: 2 bases; junction bases outside the gene matches: 4. Germline CDR1 reads SGHVS; CDR2 reads FQNEAQ. The CDR3 is 15 residues long. CDR3 protein: CASSLGTGIPYEQYV. CDR3 coding DNA: TGTGCCAGCAGCTTAGGGACAGGGATACCCTACGAGCAGTACGTC.

The genes are TRBV12-2 and TRBJ1-3; TRBD1 is the table's D call, not checked against the DNA. TRBV12-2 is deemed a pseudogene. This CDR3 has 17 residues. In nucleotides, the CDR3 is TGTGCAAGTCGCTCCCGGGGACAGAATTACTCTGGAAACACCATATATTTT. Encoded protein: CASRSRGQNYSGNTIYF.

This clonotype was observed many times. V is TRBV6-2 or TRBV6-3 and J is TRBJ2-1; D remains unclear. The CDR3 totals 16 residues. V lost 3 bases, J lost 5 bases, and 17 bases lay in between. CDR1 MNHEY and CDR2 SVGEGT come from the germline V gene. The CDR3 loop is CASSYWRSLRNNEQFF. In nucleotides, the CDR3 is TGTGCCAGCAGTTATTGGCGATCCCTTAGGAACAATGAGCAGTTCTTC.

This clonotype was found many times. This chain joins TRBV4-1 and TRBJ2-7, with 7 nucleotides matching TRBD1. Germline V CDR1 and CDR2: MGHRA, YSYEKL. CDR3 size: 18 residues. V lost 1 base and J lost 0; bases outside the gene matches: 12. The CDR3 DNA follows: TGCGCCAGCAGCCAAGGCCCCCTCGACAGGGCCCTCTCCTACGAGCAGTACTTC. Its protein product is CASSQGPLDRALSYEQYF.

In this sample, this clonotype turned up a few times. V usage is TRBV7-9 and J usage is TRBJ2-2, with 7 bases fitting TRBD1. Germline V lookup: CDR1 SEHNR, CDR2 FQNEAQ (reference sequence). This CDR3 has 15 residues. After removal of 6 bases from V and 3 bases from J, the junction contained 7 bases not matched to a gene. The CDR3 is CASRDDRVDTGELFF. The CDR3 bases are TGTGCCAGCAGAGATGACAGGGTGGACACCGGGGAGCTGTTTTTT.

This clonotype was counted ten times or more. The V gene is TRBV4-3, the J gene TRBJ1-2; D is perhaps TRBD1 (6 bases). V dropped 0 bases and J dropped 2 bases, with 13 bases sitting between them. Germline CDR1 reads LGHNA; CDR2 reads YSLEER. This CDR3 comprises 16 residues. The CDR3 sequence: CASSQDRGGANYGYTF. CDR3 nucleotide sequence: TGCGCCAGCAGCCAAGATCGCGGGGGCGCGAACTATGGCTACACCTTC.

The V and J genes are TRBV10-3 and TRBJ1-3; D uncertain. Germline CDR1 reads ENHRY; CDR2 reads SYGVKD. This CDR3 region has 11 residues. Deletions cut 8 bases from V and 4 bases from J, with 6 bases between. CDR3 DNA sequence: TGTGCCATCCACGCAGGAAACACCATATATTTT. This encodes CAIHAGNTIYF.

This clonotype was seen repeatedly, ten times or more. The chain is built from TRBV5-1 and TRBJ1-1; 8 bases align to TRBD1. The CDR3 is 15 residues long. Germline V gene data show CDR1 as SGHRS and CDR2 as YFSETQ. V gave up 0 bases and J gave up 6 bases; unmatched junction bases: 7. Here the CDR3 reads CASSLVTGDVAEAFF. CDR3 in DNA: TGCGCCAGCAGCTTGGTGACAGGGGATGTCGCTGAAGCTTTCTTT.

This clonotype occurred many times. This sequence joins TRBV7-9 and TRBJ1-1; the D is unclear. This CDR3 has 14 residues. Per the germline V gene, CDR1 is SEHNR and CDR2 is FQNEAQ (reference sequence). Trimming removed 5 bases at V and 1 base at J, with 11 bases between. CDR3 nucleotides: TGTGCCAGCAGCGCCCCAACATCGAACACTGAAGCTTTCTTT. Its protein is CASSAPTSNTEAFF.

This clonotype was detected only a few times. This rearrangement joins TRBV2 to TRBJ2-1, with 10 nucleotides matching TRBD2. The CDR3 runs to 18 residues. J lost 11 bases, V lost 8 bases, and 24 bases had no gene match. The germline V gene has CDR1 SNHLY and CDR2 FYNNEI. The CDR3 DNA is TGTGCCAGCCTTACCTCCTACGGGACTAGCGTACCCACAATGAAGCAGTTCTTC. Protein sequence: CASLTSYGTSVPTMKQFF.

The chain employs TRBV9 and TRBJ2-2, with 13 bases fitting TRBD2. With 3 bases clipped from V and 0 bases from J, the junction kept 8 bases outside the gene matches. Germline CDR1 is SGDLS and CDR2 is YYNGEE. The CDR3 length is 19 residues. The CDR3 sequence is CASSDRLAGGLSNTGELFF. The DNA of the CDR3 is TGTGCCAGCAGCGACCGACTAGCGGGGGGCCTTTCGAACACCGGGGAGCTGTTTTTT.

The chain employs TRBV4-3 and TRBJ2-2; TRBD1 or TRBD2 may be the D gene (5 bases each). The germline CDR1 and CDR2 sequences are LGHNA and YSLEER. V lost 8 bases and J 7 bases, leaving 8 bases between the germline ends. The CDR3 extends over 11 amino acids. In nucleotides, the CDR3 is TGCGCCAGCGGGGACGGCGGGGAGCTGTTTTTT. Amino acids: CASGDGGELFF.

The table lists this clonotype with a few counts. The rearrangement joins TRBV4-1 to TRBJ1-4, with a tentative D call TRBD1 (5 bases). CDR1 is MGHRA, CDR2 YSYEKL, per germline. Trimming shortened V by 4 bases and J by 8 bases, and 14 bases separated the two germline ends. CDR3 length: 14 residues. This CDR3 reads CASSPGLKGEKLFF. The CDR3 coding sequence is TGCGCCAGCAGCCCCGGTCTCAAGGGGGAAAAACTGTTTTTT.

This clonotype was observed a few times. The rearrangement links TRBV9 to TRBJ1-1; D may be TRBD1 (5 bases). The V end was cut by 3 bases, the J end by 0 bases, with 12 bases between. Germline values: CDR1 SGDLS, CDR2 YYNGEE. CDR3 size: 15 residues. CDR3 region: CASSAQTAMNTEAFF. CDR3 coding DNA: TGTGCCAGCAGCGCACAGACAGCGATGAACACTGAAGCTTTCTTT.

The J gene is TRBJ2-5, the V gene TRBV5-1; D not resolved. Trimming shortened V by 1 base and J by 3 bases, and 7 bases separated the two germline ends. The germline gives CDR1 SGHRS, CDR2 YFSETQ. CDR3 length: 13 amino acids. CDR3: CASSLWQEETQYF. The CDR3 DNA reads as TGCGCCAGCAGCTTGTGGCAGGAAGAGACCCAGTACTTC.

The rearrangement uses TRBV27 and TRBJ2-2; D is unclear. This CDR3 comprises 13 residues. Germline loops: CDR1 MNHEY, CDR2 SMNVEV (reference sequence). V lost 6 bases to trimming and J lost 3 bases, with 8 bases between them. CDR3 bases: TGTGCCAGCAGGGACCGATACACCGGGGAGCTGTTTTTT. Its protein is CASRDRYTGELFF.

In its sample, this clonotype was seen a few times. The chain combines TRBV4-1 with TRBJ2-7, with a possible D match to TRBD2 (5 bases). The CDR3 extends over 12 amino acids. V lost 4 bases to trimming and J lost 3 bases, with 7 bases between them. Germline V lookup: CDR1 MGHRA, CDR2 YSYEKL. CDR3 loop: CASSRGDYEQYF. DNA for the CDR3: TGCGCCAGCAGCCGGGGAGACTACGAGCAGTACTTC.

This clonotype occurred a few times. J is TRBJ1-5 and V is TRBV2; unclear D gene. This CDR3 is built from 15 residues. The V gene lost 1 base and the J gene lost 2 bases, with 9 bases spanning the gap. Germline V gene sequence: CDR1 SNHLY, CDR2 FYNNEI. The CDR3 is CASSEGPSGNQPQHF. For the CDR3, the DNA is TGTGCCAGCAGTGAAGGGCCTAGCGGCAATCAGCCCCAGCATTTT.